This is a list of T cell receptor beta chains from one sample in a study of cytomegalovirus exposure and HLA in healthy donors. Clones were sequenced by immunoSEQ multiplex PCR, and TCRdb holds only the in-frame ones, with some missing. The repertoire has about 170,000 clones, 80% of them found once; the top ten carry roughly 4.7%. The sample was PBMCs. These receptor sequences come from a woman aged 50 to 60 in good health and CMV-seropositive. Both conserved end residues are part of each CDR3. D genes are given only for firm matches. Clone size is stated in some rows and not others, as once, few, many or a class when expanded.

J gene,clone size,V gene,D gene,CDR3 protein,CDR3 DNA
TRBJ2-3,NA,TRBV5-5,NA,CASRSPPSTDTQYF,TGTGCCAGCCGCTCCCCCCCTAGCACAGATACGCAGTATTTT
TRBJ1-5,NA,TRBV7-2,TRBD1,CASSSDRGTQPQHF,TGTGCCAGCAGCTCCGACAGGGGCACTCAGCCCCAGCATTTT
TRBJ1-2,NA,TRBV7-6,NA,CASSPGRGNYGYTF,TGTGCCAGCAGCCCCGGGCGGGGGAACTATGGCTACACCTTC
TRBJ1-6,NA,TRBV6-5,TRBD1,CASSYRDRSNSPLHF,TGTGCCAGCAGTTACCGGGACAGGTCGAATTCACCCCTCCACTTT
TRBJ2-1,NA,TRBV7-2,TRBD2,CASSIRDYHREQFF,TGTGCCAGCAGCATCCGGGACTACCATAGAGAGCAGTTCTTC
TRBJ2-7,NA,TRBV7-9,TRBD1,CASSRTDRGRGGEQYF,TGTGCCAGCAGCCGGACCGACAGGGGGCGGGGAGGCGAGCAGTACTTC
TRBJ2-7,NA,TRBV10-3,TRBD1,CAIRTGTDISYEQYF,TGTGCCATCAGGACCGGGACAGACATTTCCTACGAGCAGTACTTC
TRBJ2-1,NA,TRBV18,TRBD1,CASSPPGTVAGNEQFF,TGTGCCAGCTCACCACCCGGGACAGTGGCGGGCAATGAGCAGTTCTTC
TRBJ1-2,NA,TRBV5-4,TRBD1,CASSSRDRKGYTF,TGTGCCAGCAGCTCGCGGGACAGGAAAGGCTACACCTTC
TRBJ1-1,NA,TRBV29-1,NA,CSVEGVLTEAFF,TGCAGCGTTGAAGGCGTGCTCACTGAAGCTTTCTTT
TRBJ2-2,NA,TRBV29-1,NA,CSVGQGIGAGELFF,TGCAGCGTTGGTCAGGGGATAGGGGCCGGGGAGCTGTTTTTT
TRBJ2-2,NA,TRBV10-3,TRBD1,CATERQGNTGELFF,TGTGCCACCGAAAGACAGGGAAACACCGGGGAGCTGTTTTTT
TRBJ2-5,NA,TRBV4-2,NA,CASSQASQGETQYF,TGTGCCAGCAGCCAAGCGAGTCAGGGTGAGACCCAGTACTTC
TRBJ2-7,once,TRBV5-8,TRBD1,CASSLVAGGLEKQYF,TGTGCCAGCAGCTTGGTGGCAGGGGGCTTAGAAAAGCAGTACTTC
TRBJ1-5,NA,TRBV10-3,NA,CAIGAAENQPQHF,TGTGCCATCGGGGCGGCGGAAAATCAGCCCCAGCATTTT
TRBJ1-2,NA,TRBV6-6,NA,CASSKEGGNYGYTF,TGTGCCAGCAGCAAGGAGGGTGGAAACTATGGCTACACCTTC
TRBJ1-2,NA,TRBV4-1,TRBD1,CASSQDRTGAIYGYTF,TGCGCCAGCAGCCAAGACCGGACAGGGGCGATTTATGGCTACACCTTC
TRBJ2-3,NA,TRBV15,TRBD2,CATSQSSLAGVDTQYF,TGTGCCACCAGCCAGTCCTCCCTAGCGGGAGTAGATACGCAGTATTTT
TRBJ2-1,NA,TRBV9,NA,CASSVGSTVLNEQFF,TGTGCCAGCAGCGTAGGGAGTACCGTCCTCAATGAGCAGTTCTTC
TRBJ1-6,NA,TRBV2,NA,CASSDLGVSPLHF,TGTGCCAGCAGTGACTTAGGGGTTTCACCCCTCCACTTT
TRBJ2-1,NA,TRBV25-1,TRBD1,CASSVKGASYNEQFF,TGTGCCAGCAGTGTTAAGGGGGCGTCCTACAATGAGCAGTTCTTC
TRBJ2-2,NA,TRBV11-3,TRBD2,CASSFGGGNTGELFF,TGTGCCAGCAGCTTTGGCGGGGGGAACACCGGGGAGCTGTTTTTT
TRBJ2-7,NA,TRBV7-9,TRBD2,CASSLEAGAIYEQYF,TGTGCCAGCAGCTTAGAAGCGGGGGCGATCTACGAGCAGTACTTC
TRBJ2-7,NA,TRBV6-1,TRBD2,CASMSSGSYEQYF,TGTGCCAGCATGTCTAGCGGCTCCTACGAGCAGTACTTC
TRBJ1-2,NA,TRBV27,NA,CASSPASGNYGYTF,TGTGCCAGCAGTCCCGCCTCCGGGAACTATGGCTACACCTTC
TRBJ2-5,NA,TRBV11-3,TRBD1,CASSLQGQETQYF,TGTGCCAGCAGCCTACAGGGGCAAGAGACCCAGTACTTC
TRBJ2-7,NA,TRBV4-3,TRBD1,CASSHVTGGAFYEQYF,TGCGCCAGCAGCCATGTCACAGGGGGCGCATTTTACGAGCAGTACTTC
TRBJ2-1,NA,TRBV15,TRBD2,CATSSSGNNYNEQFF,TGTGCCACCAGCAGCAGCGGGAATAACTACAATGAGCAGTTCTTC
TRBJ2-7,NA,TRBV28,TRBD1,CASSLLRTGAYEQYF,TGTGCCAGCAGTCTTCTCCGGACAGGGGCCTACGAGCAGTACTTC
TRBJ2-3,NA,TRBV7-8,TRBD1,CASSSGDRGRDTQYF,TGTGCCAGCAGCTCGGGGGACAGGGGGAGAGATACGCAGTATTTT
TRBJ2-2,NA,TRBV27,NA,CASSFSGLNTGELFF,TGTGCCAGCAGTTTCTCAGGGCTGAACACCGGGGAGCTGTTTTTT
TRBJ1-2,NA,TRBV7-8,TRBD1,CASSLDGTGVGYTF,TGTGCCAGCAGCTTAGACGGGACAGGGGTCGGCTACACCTTC
TRBJ2-7,NA,TRBV6-5,TRBD1,CASSYRFGTDSYEQYF,TGTGCCAGCAGTTATAGATTTGGGACAGACTCCTACGAGCAGTACTTC
TRBJ1-5,NA,TRBV18,NA,CASSPSGASNQPQHF,TGTGCCAGCTCACCATCAGGGGCCAGCAATCAGCCCCAGCATTTT
TRBJ2-1,NA,TRBV1,NA,CTSSQPRPTSGYTTSSYNEQFF,TGCACCAGCAGCCAACCGCGGCCCACTAGCGGCTATACCACGAGCTCCTACAATGAGCAGTTCTTC
TRBJ2-3,NA,TRBV29-1,NA,CSVEGRLPTDTQYF,TGCAGCGTTGAGGGGCGACTTCCGACAGATACGCAGTATTTT
TRBJ1-1,NA,TRBV4-1,NA,CASSRSQGRVTEAFF,TGCGCCAGCAGCCGTTCACAGGGTAGGGTCACTGAAGCTTTCTTT
TRBJ2-2,NA,TRBV11-2,NA,CASRSSGPTGELFF,TGTGCCAGCAGGAGTAGCGGACCGACCGGGGAGCTGTTTTTT
TRBJ2-3,NA,TRBV29-1,TRBD1,CSADTDRAHTDTQYF,TGCAGCGCAGACACGGACAGGGCACACACAGATACGCAGTATTTT
TRBJ1-1,NA,TRBV21-1,NA,CASSNYSPRGGEAFF,TGTGCCAGCAGCAATTATTCCCCCCGAGGAGGTGAAGCTTTCTTT
TRBJ2-3,NA,TRBV6-5,TRBD1,CASRQGAVRTDTQYF,TGTGCCAGCAGACAGGGGGCGGTTCGGACAGATACGCAGTATTTT
TRBJ2-1,NA,TRBV9,TRBD2,CASSVSGGSYNEQFF,TGTGCCAGCAGCGTAAGCGGGGGATCCTACAATGAGCAGTTCTTC
TRBJ2-2,once,TRBV18,TRBD2,CASSPFTGLAGTGELFF,TGTGCCAGCTCACCATTTACTGGACTAGCGGGAACCGGGGAGCTGTTTTTT
TRBJ1-2,NA,TRBV29-1,TRBD1,CSLGQGGNYGYTF,TGCAGCTTGGGACAGGGGGGAAACTATGGCTACACCTTC
TRBJ2-2,once,TRBV6-1,TRBD1,CASSWDRLNTGELFF,TGTGCCAGCAGCTGGGACAGATTGAACACCGGGGAGCTGTTTTTT
TRBJ2-1,NA,TRBV11-3,NA,CASSLFSQTYNEQFF,TGTGCCAGCAGCTTGTTTAGCCAGACTTACAATGAGCAGTTCTTC
TRBJ1-3,NA,TRBV28,NA,CASSFHGGSGNTIYF,TGTGCCAGCAGTTTCCATGGAGGCTCTGGAAACACCATATATTTT
TRBJ1-4,few,TRBV2,NA,CASTGGISNEKLFF,TGTGCCAGCACGGGGGGGATTTCTAATGAAAAACTGTTTTTT
TRBJ2-3,NA,TRBV19,NA,CASSISSNSRGTDTQYF,TGTGCCAGTAGTATTTCCTCTAATTCCCGGGGGACAGATACGCAGTATTTT
TRBJ2-1,NA,TRBV5-1,TRBD1,CASSAGTGGSNEQFF,TGCGCCAGCAGTGCCGGGACAGGGGGATCCAATGAGCAGTTCTTC
TRBJ2-5,NA,TRBV28,NA,CASSDFLGAGGETQYF,TGTGCCAGCAGTGACTTTTTAGGGGCAGGAGGGGAGACCCAGTACTTC